The 30 T cell receptor beta chains given below trace back to one sample, sequenced in a study of blood T cell repertoires in COVID-19. The method was immunoSEQ multiplex PCR; TCRdb's version includes in-frame clones alone and lacks a portion of them. The profile shows 190,000 or so clones, 86% of them singletons. Sequencing was carried out using PBMCs or T cells enriched from blood (not recorded which). All receptors come from a woman aged 25 to 45 who had been exposed to COVID-19.

This clone has more than one count but fewer than ten. The rearrangement joins TRBV5-1 to TRBJ1-2, with D perhaps TRBD1 (5 bases). This CDR3 contains 13 residues. Trimming shortened V by 2 bases and J by 4 bases, and 9 bases separated the two germline ends. CDR1 SGHRS and CDR2 YFSETQ come from the germline V gene. CDR3 region: CASSLMDTYGYTF. DNA of the CDR3: TGCGCCAGCAGCTTAATGGACACCTATGGCTACACCTTC.

The chain joins TRBV11-2 to TRBJ1-2, with 7 bases aligning to TRBD1. V trimming: 2 bases; J trimming: 4 bases; junction bases outside the gene matches: 4. The CDR3 consists of 14 residues. CDR1 and CDR2 from the germline V gene are SGHAT and FQNNGV. The CDR3 DNA reads as TGTGCCAGCAGCTTAACAGGGGTGGGCTATGGCTACACCTTC. Its translation: CASSLTGVGYGYTF. Based on the CDR3 plus reference TRBV11-2 and TRBJ1-2, the full variable domain is EAGVAQSPRYKIIEKRQSVAFWCNPISGHATLYWYQQILGQGPKLLIQFQNNGVVDDSQLPKDRFSAERLKGVDSTLKIQPAKLEDSAVYLCASSLTGVGYGYTFGSGTRLTVV.

V is TRBV5-1 and J is TRBJ1-6; TRBD1 matches 7 bases. The V segment lost 4 bases and the J segment 11 bases; nucleotides outside the gene matches: 3. Germline lookup yields CDR1 SGHRS and CDR2 YFSETQ. This CDR3 comprises 12 residues. CDR3 nucleotide sequence: TGCGCCAGCAGCCCCCAGGGGGCACCCCTCCACTTT. Translated: CASSPQGAPLHF.

CDR3 nucleotides: TGTGCCAGCAGCCCAGACCCGACAGGGGACGGAAACACCATATATTTT. This codes for CASSPDPTGDGNTIYF. The J gene is TRBJ1-3, the V gene TRBV9; 8 positions agree with TRBD1. CDR1 is SGDLS, CDR2 YYNGEE, per germline. The CDR3 consists of 16 residues. V was pared by 4 bases and J by 4 bases, with 10 bases of the junction left unmatched.

In its sample, this clone was seen a few times. V gene TRBV11-3 combines with J gene TRBJ1-2, with 8 bases identical to TRBD1. The CDR3 extends over 16 amino acids. The V and J ends lost 0 bases and 8 bases, in that order; junction bases with no gene match: 11. Germline values: CDR1 SGHNT, CDR2 YENEEA. The CDR3 DNA sequence: TGTGCCAGCAGCTTAGATTCCTGGACAGGGTACGACGGCTACACCTTC. It translates to CASSLDSWTGYDGYTF.

V usage is TRBV25-1 and J usage is TRBJ2-7; 10 bases align to TRBD1. Trimming at V came to 6 bases and at J to 4 bases, leaving 9 bases not matched to a gene. The CDR3 runs 15 residues. Germline CDR1 reads MGHDK; CDR2 reads SYGVNS. Here the CDR3 reads CASSKTGGAGYEQYF. The DNA for the CDR3 is TGTGCCAGCAGCAAGACAGGGGGCGCGGGGTACGAGCAGTACTTC.

The V and J genes are TRBV11-1 and TRBJ1-1; weak D call: TRBD1 (5 bases). V lost 3 bases, J lost 1 base, and 9 bases lay in between. Germline V gene data show CDR1 as SGHAT and CDR2 as FQDESV (reference sequence). The CDR3 spans 14 residues. The CDR3 sequence is CASSFLTGNTEAFF. DNA of the CDR3: TGTGCCAGCAGCTTCCTTACAGGGAACACTGAAGCTTTCTTT.

The J gene is TRBJ1-6, the V gene TRBV2; the D is unclear. This CDR3 contains 14 residues. From germline, CDR1 is SNHLY and CDR2 FYNNEI. Trimming shortened V by 2 bases and J by 5 bases, and 7 bases separated the two germline ends. The CDR3 DNA is TGTGCCAGCAGTGAATGGGCAGATAATTCACCCCTCCACTTT. Translation gives CASSEWADNSPLHF. The whole variable domain, remainder taken from reference TRBV2 and TRBJ1-6, is EPEVTQTPSHQVTQMGQEVILRCVPISNHLYFYWYRQILGQKVEFLVSFYNNEISEKSEIFDDQFSVERPDGSNFTLKIRSTKLEDSAMYFCASSEWADNSPLHFGNGTRLTVT.

J is TRBJ1-1 and V is TRBV6-5; D gene uncertain. The CDR3 loop spans 12 amino acids. Germline CDR1 and CDR2: MNHEY and SVGAGI. The V and J ends lost 5 bases and 7 bases respectively, with 11 bases between them. The DNA of the CDR3 is TGTGCCAGCAGTCAGCTTACGGGTGAAGCTTTCTTT. This codes for CASSQLTGEAFF.

The V and J genes are TRBV9 and TRBJ2-2; TRBD2 agrees at 9 bases. The CDR3 runs 14 residues. Germline V CDR1 and CDR2: SGDLS, YYNGEE. V gave up 2 bases and J gave up 13 bases; unmatched junction bases: 9. The chain's CDR3 is CASSVGLAGWWLFF. The CDR3 bases are TGTGCCAGCAGCGTGGGGCTAGCGGGGTGGTGGCTGTTTTTT.

The chain recombines TRBV7-2 with TRBJ1-1, with 7 bases that match TRBD1. The CDR3 consists of 14 residues. The germline V gene encodes CDR1 SGHTA and CDR2 FQGNSA. J gave up 2 bases and V 3 bases, and 3 bases lay outside the gene matches. The CDR3 is CASSFGTANTEAFF. The CDR3 DNA sequence: TGTGCCAGCAGCTTTGGGACAGCCAACACTGAAGCTTTCTTT.

This chain uses TRBV2 with TRBJ2-7; TRBD2 is a possible D gene (6 bases). Germline V gene data show CDR1 as SNHLY and CDR2 as FYNNEI. CDR3 size: 11 residues. The germline V and J ends were trimmed by 4 bases and 6 bases, with 7 bases remaining between them. The CDR3 here is CASSVGGEQYF. CDR3 nucleotides: TGTGCCAGCAGTGTGGGGGGCGAGCAGTACTTC.

This chain links TRBV12-3 or TRBV12-4 with TRBJ1-1, with D uncertain. The ends were cut back, 3 bases at V and 2 bases at J, with 4 bases in the middle. CDR3 length: 12 amino acids. The CDR3 nucleotides read TGTGCCAGCAGTTTGGGCAACACTGAAGCTTTCTTT. Its translation: CASSLGNTEAFF.

The genes are TRBV27 and TRBJ1-6, with a tentative D call TRBD1 (5 bases). V was cut by 3 bases and J by 7 bases, with 13 bases left in between. Germline V gives CDR1 MNHEY, CDR2 SMNVEV (reference sequence). The length of the CDR3 is 15 residues. The CDR3 spells CASSFLGVGNSPLHF. CDR3 coding DNA: TGTGCCAGCAGTTTCCTAGGGGTCGGCAATTCACCCCTCCACTTT.

V usage is TRBV5-1 and J usage is TRBJ2-2, with D perhaps TRBD1 (5 bases). The V end was cut by 7 bases, the J end by 0 bases, with 16 bases between. CDR1 and CDR2 from the germline V gene are SGHRS and YFSETQ. The CDR3 length is 16 residues. The CDR3 nucleotides read TGCGCCAGCCGCCCGTTTGGGGCCTCGAACACCGGGGAGCTGTTTTTT. This codes for CASRPFGASNTGELFF.

Concerning this clone itself: Likely a read error: the CDR3 ends without its conserved phenylalanine or tryptophan. It is unclear where the CDR3 begins or ends on the DNA, so no DNA is shown, and the CDR3 is as TCRdb lists it. The chain is built from TRBV5-6 and TRBJ2-2; the listed D gene, TRBD2, was not tested against the DNA. In germline, CDR1 is SGHDT, CDR2 YYEEEE. Counting both end residues, the CDR3 totals 11 amino acids. The CDR3 spells CASSLCAVLPG.

The rearrangement links TRBV2 to TRBJ2-6; D is ambiguous. V was cut by 0 bases and J by 0 bases, with 3 bases left in between. The CDR3 totals 15 residues. The germline V gene has CDR1 SNHLY and CDR2 FYNNEI. This CDR3 is CASSEAYSGANVLTF. In DNA form, the CDR3 reads TGTGCCAGCAGTGAAGCTTACTCTGGGGCCAACGTCCTGACTTTC.

CDR3 DNA sequence: TGCGCCAGCAGCCCGAAGGGGTATGTTGGCTACACCTTC. This gives the protein CASSPKGYVGYTF. The J gene is TRBJ1-2, the V gene TRBV5-1; D is perhaps TRBD1 (5 bases). The CDR3 is 13 amino acids. V was cut by 4 bases and J by 7 bases, with 14 bases left in between. From germline, CDR1 is SGHRS and CDR2 YFSETQ.

The CDR3 DNA sequence: TGTGCCAGCAGCAACCGGGGGGTGAACACTGAAGCTTTCTTT. It is translated as CASSNRGVNTEAFF. The chain carries TRBV6-5 and TRBJ1-1; D might be TRBD1 (5 bases). Trimming shortened V by 6 bases and J by 0 bases, and 11 bases separated the two germline ends. Germline CDR1 is MNHEY and CDR2 is SVGAGI. The CDR3 covers 14 residues.

The table lists this clone with a count of one. The chain recombines TRBV4-1 with TRBJ1-1, with a possible D match to TRBD1 (5 bases). From germline, CDR1 is MGHRA and CDR2 YSYEKL. CDR3 length: 15 amino acids. The germline V and J ends were trimmed by 0 bases and 5 bases, with 13 bases remaining between them. The CDR3, as DNA: TGCGCCAGCAGCCAAGACCCGGGGGGATGGACTGAAGCTTTCTTT. It specifies CASSQDPGGWTEAFF.

This chain links TRBV9 with TRBJ2-5; 7 bases agree with TRBD2. The germline CDR1 and CDR2 sequences are SGDLS and YYNGEE. The CDR3 covers 14 residues. Trimming removed 2 bases from V and 9 bases from J; junction bases left unmatched: 10. CDR3 coding DNA: TGTGCCAGCAGCGTGAGCGGGGAACCGGGGGCCCAGTACTTC. The encoded protein is CASSVSGEPGAQYF.

The chain carries TRBV7-9 and TRBJ2-3; 10 bases agree with TRBD2. Unmatched junction bases numbered 8, after V lost 6 bases and J lost 2 bases. The CDR3 extends over 16 amino acids. CDR1 and CDR2 from the germline V gene are SEHNR and FQNEAQ (reference sequence). As DNA, the CDR3 is TGTGCCAGCAGACCTGTACTAGCGGGGCCCACAGATACGCAGTATTTT. It translates to CASRPVLAGPTDTQYF.

This chain joins TRBV5-5 and TRBJ1-3; a possible D gene is TRBD1 (6 bases). This CDR3 is 15 amino acids long. Germline assignment: CDR1 SGHKS and CDR2 YYEKEE (reference sequence). Trimming removed 3 bases at V and 3 bases at J, with 13 bases between. CDR3 nucleotides: TGTGCCAGCAGCTACCGGGACAAACTTGGAAACACCATATATTTT. Protein: CASSYRDKLGNTIYF.

J is TRBJ2-7 and V is TRBV6-5; weak D call: TRBD2 (5 bases). V was pared by 2 bases and J by 11 bases, with 10 bases between. This CDR3 is built from 11 residues. The V gene's germline CDR1 is MNHEY and CDR2 SVGAGI. This CDR3 reads CASSYGGREYF. The CDR3 nucleotides read TGTGCCAGCAGTTACGGAGGCCGGGAGTACTTC.

This clone was observed a single time. The chain carries TRBV27 and TRBJ2-7; 8 bases are shared with TRBD1. CDR1 and CDR2 (germline): MNHEY, SMNVEV (reference sequence). This CDR3 is built from 13 residues. Losses at the gene ends were 8 bases for V and 3 bases for J; bases not matched to a gene: 6. CDR3 region: CASGKDRDYEQYF. Here the CDR3 DNA reads TGTGCCAGCGGTAAGGACAGGGACTACGAGCAGTACTTC.

This clone was counted once. The chain couples TRBV6-5 to TRBJ2-1, with D perhaps TRBD2 (6 bases). The CDR3 is made up of 11 amino acids. In germline, CDR1 is MNHEY, CDR2 SVGAGI. V lost 8 bases and J 10 bases, leaving 12 bases between the germline ends. CDR3 amino acids: CASSLGGEQFF. Written as DNA, the CDR3 is TGTGCCAGCTCGTTGGGAGGAGAGCAGTTCTTC.

The J gene is TRBJ2-3, the V gene TRBV9, with TRBD1 matching 9 bases. Looked up from germline, CDR1 is SGDLS and CDR2 is YYNGEE. V lost 3 bases to trimming and J lost 4 bases; unmatched junction nucleotides: 12. The CDR3 runs to 17 residues. CDR3 bases: TGTGCCAGCAGCGAGGGACAGGGTGGCTTGTGGGCAGATACGCAGTATTTT. This translates into CASSEGQGGLWADTQYF.

V gene TRBV3-1 (or the pseudogene TRBV3-2) combines with J gene TRBJ2-1; 11 bases agree with TRBD1. Unmatched junction bases numbered 15, after V lost 4 bases and J lost 7 bases. The germline CDR1 and CDR2 sequences are LGHDT and YNNKEL (reference sequence). CDR3 length equals 18 residues. The CDR3 DNA sequence: TGTGCCAGCAGCCTACACAGAGACGGGGACAGGGGGTTTAATGAGCAGTTCTTC. It translates to CASSLHRDGDRGFNEQFF.

The chain has TRBV2 and TRBJ1-1, with D possibly matching TRBD1 (6 bases). The V end was cut by 6 bases, the J end by 6 bases, with 14 bases between. The CDR3 is 13 amino acids. CDR1 is SNHLY and CDR2 is FYNNEI in the germline V gene. The CDR3 nucleotides read TGTGCCAGCAGAAGGACAGATTGGGCTGAAGCTTTCTTT. Amino acids: CASRRTDWAEAFF. Combining the CDR3 with reference TRBV2 and TRBJ1-1 gives the whole variable domain EPEVTQTPSHQVTQMGQEVILRCVPISNHLYFYWYRQILGQKVEFLVSFYNNEISEKSEIFDDQFSVERPDGSNFTLKIRSTKLEDSAMYFCASRRTDWAEAFFGQGTRLTVV.

The rearrangement links TRBV6-5 to TRBJ2-7, with a weak D call TRBD1 (5 bases). The CDR3 has 13 residues. Germline assignment: CDR1 MNHEY and CDR2 SVGAGI. V was shortened by 6 bases and J by 4 bases, with 13 bases between the two germline ends. The CDR3 here is CASSFGQDYEQYF. In nucleotides, the CDR3 is TGTGCCAGCAGCTTCGGACAAGATTACGAGCAGTACTTC.